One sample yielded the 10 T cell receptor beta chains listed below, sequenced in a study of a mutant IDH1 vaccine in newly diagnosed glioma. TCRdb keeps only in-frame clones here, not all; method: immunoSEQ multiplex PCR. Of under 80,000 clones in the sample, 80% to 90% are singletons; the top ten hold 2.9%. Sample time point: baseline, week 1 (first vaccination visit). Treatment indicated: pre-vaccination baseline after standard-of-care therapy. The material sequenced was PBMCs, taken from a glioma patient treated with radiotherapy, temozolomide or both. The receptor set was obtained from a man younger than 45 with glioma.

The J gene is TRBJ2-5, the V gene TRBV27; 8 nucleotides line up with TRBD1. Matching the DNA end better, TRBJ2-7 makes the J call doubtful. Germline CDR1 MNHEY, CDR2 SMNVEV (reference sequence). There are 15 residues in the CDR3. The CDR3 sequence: CASGTGTGPSYEQYF. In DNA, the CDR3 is TGTGCCAGCGGTACCGGGACAGGCCCCTCCTACGAGCAGTACTTC.

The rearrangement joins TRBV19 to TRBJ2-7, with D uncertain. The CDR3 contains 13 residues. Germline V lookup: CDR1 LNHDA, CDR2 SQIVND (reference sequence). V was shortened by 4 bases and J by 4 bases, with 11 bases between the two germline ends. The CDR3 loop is CASSTSVIYEQYF. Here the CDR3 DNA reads TGTGCCAGTAGTACATCCGTTATATACGAGCAGTACTTC. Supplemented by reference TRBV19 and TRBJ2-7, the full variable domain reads DGGITQSPKYLFRKEGQNVTLSCEQNLNHDAMYWYRQDPGQGLRLIYYSQIVNDFQKGDIAEGYSVSREKKESFPLTVTSAQKNPTAFYLCASSTSVIYEQYFGPGTRLTVT.

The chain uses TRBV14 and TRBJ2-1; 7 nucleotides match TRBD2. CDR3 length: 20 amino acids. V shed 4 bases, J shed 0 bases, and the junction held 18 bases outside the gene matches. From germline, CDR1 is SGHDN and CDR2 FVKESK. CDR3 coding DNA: TGTGCCAGCAGCCGCCCGATAAGCCTAGCGGCTCTCAGCTCCTACAATGAGCAGTTCTTC. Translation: CASSRPISLAALSSYNEQFF.

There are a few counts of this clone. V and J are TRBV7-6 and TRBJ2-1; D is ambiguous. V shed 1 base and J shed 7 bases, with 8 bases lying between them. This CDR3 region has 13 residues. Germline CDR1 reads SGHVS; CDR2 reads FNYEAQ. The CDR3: CASSLGVGNEQFF. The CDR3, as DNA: TGTGCCAGCAGCTTAGGGGTGGGGAATGAGCAGTTCTTC.

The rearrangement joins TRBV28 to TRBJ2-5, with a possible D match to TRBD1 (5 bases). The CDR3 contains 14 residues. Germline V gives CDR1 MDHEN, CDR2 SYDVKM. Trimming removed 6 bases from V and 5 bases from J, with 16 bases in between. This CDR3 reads CASSLSQGVETQYF. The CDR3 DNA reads TGTGCCAGCAGCTTGTCGCAGGGCGTTGAGACCCAGTACTTC.

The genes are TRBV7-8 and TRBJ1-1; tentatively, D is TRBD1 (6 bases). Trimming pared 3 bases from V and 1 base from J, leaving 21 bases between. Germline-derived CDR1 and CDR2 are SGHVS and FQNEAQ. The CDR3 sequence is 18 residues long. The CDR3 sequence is CASSFIGGNSGRNTEAFF. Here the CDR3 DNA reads TGTGCCAGCAGCTTTATCGGGGGCAATTCGGGGAGGAACACTGAAGCTTTCTTT.

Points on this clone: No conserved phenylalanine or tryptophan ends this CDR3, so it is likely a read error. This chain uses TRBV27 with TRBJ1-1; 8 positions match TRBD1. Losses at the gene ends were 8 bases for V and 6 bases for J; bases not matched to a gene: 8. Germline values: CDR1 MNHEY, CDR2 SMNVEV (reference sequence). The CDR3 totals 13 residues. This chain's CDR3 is CASHRTGLAEAFL. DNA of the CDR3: TGTGCCAGCCATCGGACAGGGTTGGCTGAAGCTTTCTTG.

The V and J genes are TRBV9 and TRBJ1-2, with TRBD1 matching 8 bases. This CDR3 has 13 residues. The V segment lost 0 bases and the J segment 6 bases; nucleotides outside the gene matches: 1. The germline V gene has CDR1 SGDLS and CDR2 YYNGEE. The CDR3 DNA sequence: TGTGCCAGCAGCGTAGTACAGGGGGATGGCTACACCTTC. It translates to CASSVVQGDGYTF.

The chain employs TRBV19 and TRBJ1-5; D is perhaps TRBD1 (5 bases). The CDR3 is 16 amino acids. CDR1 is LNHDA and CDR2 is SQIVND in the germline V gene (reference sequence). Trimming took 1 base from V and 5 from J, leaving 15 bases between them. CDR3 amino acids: CASSIGAGKGDQPQHF. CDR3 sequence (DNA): TGTGCCAGTAGTATAGGGGCAGGGAAAGGCGATCAGCCCCAGCATTTT. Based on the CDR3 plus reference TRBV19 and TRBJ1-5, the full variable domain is DGGITQSPKYLFRKEGQNVTLSCEQNLNHDAMYWYRQDPGQGLRLIYYSQIVNDFQKGDIAEGYSVSREKKESFPLTVTSAQKNPTAFYLCASSIGAGKGDQPQHFGDGTRLSIL.

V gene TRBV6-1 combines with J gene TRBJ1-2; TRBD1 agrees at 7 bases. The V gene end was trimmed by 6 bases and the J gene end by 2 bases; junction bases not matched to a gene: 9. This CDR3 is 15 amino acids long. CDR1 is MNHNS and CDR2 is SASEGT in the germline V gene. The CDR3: CASSAQGGLNYGYTF. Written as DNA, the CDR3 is TGTGCCAGCAGCGCCCAGGGGGGGTTGAACTATGGCTACACCTTC.